The rows below give T cell receptor beta chains drawn from one sample of a study of shared clonotypes between healthy human individuals. The protocol was immunoSEQ multiplex PCR, while the TCRdb copy is restricted to in-frame clones and leaves out a portion. Here the sample spans roughly 1.4 million clones, roughly 98.5% being singletons. The sequencing input was naive CD4+ T cells sorted from blood. All receptors derive from a man under 40 in good health. The CDR3 runs from the conserved cysteine through the conserved F or W. The D gene is left open where the match is weak. Only part of the rows carry a size: once, few, many, or a class if the clone is expanded.

J gene: TRBJ2-2; V gene: TRBV30; clone size: .; D gene: .; CDR3 protein: CAWSVLQTGELFF; CDR3 DNA: TGTGCCTGGAGTGTACTACAGACCGGGGAGCTGTTTTTT
J gene: TRBJ2-4; V gene: TRBV9; clone size: .; D gene: TRBD2; CDR3 protein: CASSEGAGVKYF; CDR3 DNA: TGTGCCAGCAGCGAGGGAGCGGGAGTGAAATACTTC
J gene: TRBJ2-1; V gene: TRBV28; clone size: .; D gene: .; CDR3 protein: CASSLLTQTGNEQFF; CDR3 DNA: TGTGCCAGCAGTTTACTCACACAGACGGGGAATGAGCAGTTCTTC
J gene: TRBJ1-1; V gene: TRBV29-1; clone size: .; D gene: TRBD1; CDR3 protein: CSVGQGLTEAFF; CDR3 DNA: TGCAGCGTGGGACAGGGTCTCACTGAAGCTTTCTTT
J gene: TRBJ1-1; V gene: TRBV5-6; clone size: once; D gene: TRBD1; CDR3 protein: CASSFGQGLVANTEAFF; CDR3 DNA: TGTGCCAGCAGCTTCGGACAGGGGTTAGTAGCGAACACTGAAGCTTTCTTT
J gene: TRBJ2-1; V gene: TRBV5-4; clone size: .; D gene: TRBD2; CDR3 protein: CASSLVTSGRAGNEQFF; CDR3 DNA: TGTGCCAGCAGCTTGGTGACTAGCGGGAGGGCAGGGAATGAGCAGTTCTTC
J gene: TRBJ2-7; V gene: TRBV28; clone size: .; D gene: .; CDR3 protein: CASRAAYEQYF; CDR3 DNA: TGTGCCAGCAGGGCAGCCTACGAGCAGTACTTC
J gene: TRBJ2-3; V gene: TRBV2; clone size: .; D gene: .; CDR3 protein: CASSLGSYTDTQYF; CDR3 DNA: TGTGCCAGCAGTCTGGGGAGTTACACAGATACGCAGTATTTT
J gene: TRBJ2-2; V gene: TRBV4-2; clone size: .; D gene: .; CDR3 protein: CASSQDTGYGELFF; CDR3 DNA: TGTGCCAGCAGCCAAGATACGGGGTACGGGGAGCTGTTTTTT
J gene: TRBJ1-3; V gene: TRBV2; clone size: .; D gene: .; CDR3 protein: CASSERVYRSSGNTIYF; CDR3 DNA: TGTGCCAGCAGTGAACGGGTCTACAGATCCTCTGGAAACACCATATATTTT
J gene: TRBJ2-7; V gene: TRBV4-1; clone size: .; D gene: .; CDR3 protein: CASSQTQTAADEQYF; CDR3 DNA: TGCGCCAGCAGCCAAACTCAGACAGCGGCCGACGAGCAGTACTTC
J gene: TRBJ1-1; V gene: TRBV6-1; clone size: .; D gene: .; CDR3 protein: CASSEGFRRGTEAFF; CDR3 DNA: TGTGCCAGCAGTGAAGGGTTTCGGCGGGGGACTGAAGCTTTCTTT
J gene: TRBJ2-1; V gene: TRBV27; clone size: .; D gene: .; CDR3 protein: CASSFSGSGDPKYNEQFF; CDR3 DNA: TGTGCCAGCAGTTTCTCTGGAAGTGGAGATCCGAAATACAATGAGCAGTTCTTC
J gene: TRBJ2-7; V gene: TRBV10-3; clone size: .; D gene: TRBD1; CDR3 protein: CAISKDRAYEQYF; CDR3 DNA: TGTGCCATCAGCAAAGACAGGGCCTACGAGCAGTACTTC
J gene: TRBJ2-7; V gene: TRBV11-1; clone size: .; D gene: TRBD1; CDR3 protein: CASSLRGGGLTYEQYF; CDR3 DNA: TGTGCCAGCAGCTTAAGAGGGGGCGGGCTGACCTACGAGCAGTACTTC
J gene: TRBJ2-7; V gene: TRBV27; clone size: .; D gene: .; CDR3 protein: CASSYSGISYEQYF; CDR3 DNA: TGTGCCAGCAGTTATAGCGGTATCTCCTACGAGCAGTACTTC
J gene: TRBJ2-3; V gene: TRBV5-1; clone size: .; D gene: TRBD2; CDR3 protein: CASSLGLAGGDTQYF; CDR3 DNA: TGCGCCAGCAGCTTGGGACTAGCGGGAGGAGATACGCAGTATTTT
J gene: TRBJ2-6; V gene: TRBV9; clone size: .; D gene: TRBD1; CDR3 protein: CASSVLPGQGHSGANVLTF; CDR3 DNA: TGTGCCAGCAGCGTGCTACCGGGACAGGGGCACTCTGGGGCCAACGTCCTGACTTTC
J gene: TRBJ2-7; V gene: TRBV7-9; clone size: .; D gene: TRBD2; CDR3 protein: CASSLATLAGGPYEQYF; CDR3 DNA: TGTGCCAGCAGCTTAGCCACACTAGCGGGAGGGCCCTACGAGCAGTACTTC
J gene: TRBJ1-1; V gene: TRBV11-2; clone size: once; D gene: TRBD1; CDR3 protein: CASSLAGGGSWNTEAFF; CDR3 DNA: TGTGCCAGCAGCTTAGCCGGAGGGGGCTCTTGGAACACTGAAGCTTTCTTT
J gene: TRBJ2-1; V gene: TRBV29-1; clone size: .; D gene: .; CDR3 protein: CSVGAGGGVAYNEQFF; CDR3 DNA: TGCAGCGTTGGCGCTGGTGGGGGAGTCGCCTACAATGAGCAGTTCTTC
J gene: TRBJ2-7; V gene: TRBV9; clone size: .; D gene: .; CDR3 protein: CASSVGGSAYEQYF; CDR3 DNA: TGTGCCAGCAGCGTAGGGGGTAGCGCTTACGAGCAGTACTTC
J gene: TRBJ2-7; V gene: TRBV29-1; clone size: .; D gene: TRBD1; CDR3 protein: CSITGATYEQYF; CDR3 DNA: TGCAGCATTACAGGGGCAACGTACGAGCAGTACTTC
J gene: TRBJ1-2; V gene: TRBV28; clone size: .; D gene: .; CDR3 protein: CASGGGIGYGYTF; CDR3 DNA: TGTGCTTCAGGAGGGGGAATCGGCTATGGCTACACCTTC
J gene: TRBJ2-3; V gene: TRBV9; clone size: once; D gene: .; CDR3 protein: CASRPIGGATQYF; CDR3 DNA: TGTGCCAGCAGGCCAATTGGGGGGGCGACGCAGTATTTT
J gene: TRBJ2-4; V gene: TRBV29-1; clone size: .; D gene: .; CDR3 protein: CSVTPGAKNIQYF; CDR3 DNA: TGCAGCGTTACCCCGGGGGCCAAAAACATTCAGTACTTC
J gene: TRBJ1-2; V gene: TRBV5-1; clone size: .; D gene: .; CDR3 protein: CASSFWMGSTADYGYTF; CDR3 DNA: TGCGCCAGCAGCTTTTGGATGGGATCGACGGCGGACTATGGCTACACCTTC
J gene: TRBJ2-3; V gene: TRBV9; clone size: .; D gene: TRBD2; CDR3 protein: CASSVASGRMQDTQYF; CDR3 DNA: TGTGCCAGCAGCGTAGCTAGCGGGAGGATGCAAGATACGCAGTATTTT
J gene: TRBJ2-6; V gene: TRBV2; clone size: once; D gene: .; CDR3 protein: CASTSTGANVLTF; CDR3 DNA: TGTGCCAGCACCTCGACTGGGGCCAACGTCCTGACTTTC
J gene: TRBJ2-7; V gene: TRBV30; clone size: .; D gene: TRBD1; CDR3 protein: CAWSRTGGTYEQYF; CDR3 DNA: TGTGCCTGGAGTCGGACAGGGGGCACCTACGAGCAGTACTTC
J gene: TRBJ2-5; V gene: TRBV6-1; clone size: .; D gene: .; CDR3 protein: CASSASPFGDQETQYF; CDR3 DNA: TGTGCCAGCAGTGCCTCCCCTTTTGGGGACCAAGAGACCCAGTACTTC
J gene: TRBJ2-3; V gene: TRBV29-1; clone size: .; D gene: TRBD2; CDR3 protein: CSSLAGELTDTQYF; CDR3 DNA: TGCAGCTCCCTAGCGGGAGAACTCACAGATACGCAGTATTTT
J gene: TRBJ1-4; V gene: TRBV5-1; clone size: .; D gene: .; CDR3 protein: CASSFTPTNEKLFF; CDR3 DNA: TGCGCCAGCAGCTTTACACCAACTAATGAAAAACTGTTTTTT
J gene: TRBJ2-2; V gene: TRBV6-5; clone size: .; D gene: .; CDR3 protein: CASSRLSGAGELFF; CDR3 DNA: TGTGCCAGCAGTCGTCTTTCAGGGGCCGGGGAGCTGTTTTTT
J gene: TRBJ2-7; V gene: TRBV5-4; clone size: .; D gene: .; CDR3 protein: CASSQDWGEQYF; CDR3 DNA: TGTGCCAGCAGCCAAGATTGGGGCGAGCAGTACTTC
J gene: TRBJ2-5; V gene: TRBV18; clone size: .; D gene: .; CDR3 protein: CASSPLSAGRGHETQYF; CDR3 DNA: TGTGCCAGCTCACCCCTATCCGCGGGGAGAGGGCACGAGACCCAGTACTTC
J gene: TRBJ2-1; V gene: TRBV10-1; clone size: .; D gene: .; CDR3 protein: CASSDGGRAGENQFF; CDR3 DNA: TGCGCCAGCAGTGATGGAGGCAGGGCTGGGGAAAACCAGTTCTTC
J gene: TRBJ2-7; V gene: TRBV5-4; clone size: .; D gene: .; CDR3 protein: CASSPGPLSSYEQYF; CDR3 DNA: TGTGCCAGCAGCCCAGGGCCGTTAAGCTCCTACGAGCAGTACTTC
J gene: TRBJ2-3; V gene: TRBV5-6; clone size: .; D gene: TRBD2; CDR3 protein: CATSLGGLNTDTQYF; CDR3 DNA: TGTGCCACCAGCTTGGGGGGACTAAACACAGATACGCAGTATTTT
J gene: TRBJ2-7; V gene: TRBV11-2; clone size: once; D gene: TRBD2; CDR3 protein: CASKLAGVAEQYF; CDR3 DNA: TGTGCCAGCAAATTAGCGGGAGTTGCCGAGCAGTACTTC
J gene: TRBJ1-1; V gene: TRBV9; clone size: .; D gene: TRBD1; CDR3 protein: CASSAETGYGTEAFF; CDR3 DNA: TGTGCCAGCAGCGCCGAGACAGGGTATGGCACTGAAGCTTTCTTT
J gene: TRBJ2-5; V gene: TRBV19; clone size: .; D gene: .; CDR3 protein: CASRRVPRETQYF; CDR3 DNA: TGTGCCAGCCGCAGGGTTCCACGAGAGACCCAGTACTTC